This TCR beta chain was recovered during a study of CD8+ T cells in alopecia areata. Study conclusions and caveats: Clonality was higher in lesional than normal scalp, especially in alopecia totalis/universalis. Scalp samples also yield sequences of resident alphabeta T cells from normal skin. Whereas mice showed it more clearly, TCR sharing across patients was murkier, possibly because of HLA.

Remarks on this clone: Its specificity is not known.

Germline V gene data show CDR1 as GTSNPN and CDR2 as SVGIG (reference sequence). CDR3 length: 13 residues. The V gene lost 3 bases and the J gene lost 2 bases, with 11 bases spanning the gap. Reverse transcription of extracted RNA yielded cDNA, which provided the sequencing template. Generated by immunoSEQ multiplex PCR, the TCRdb table keeps only in-frame clones and is missing some. The sample records 130,000 to 150,000 clones, approximately 60% being singletons. The receptor comes from a human donor in good health. The rearrangement joins TRBV30 to TRBJ2-7; TRBD1 might be the D (6 bases). Sequencing was done on a sample of CD8+ T cells sorted from blood. Here the CDR3 reads CAWSPGVTYEQYF. As DNA, the CDR3 is TGTGCCTGGAGCCCAGGGGTAACCTACGAGCAGTACTTC. Combining the CDR3 with reference TRBV30 and TRBJ2-7 gives the whole variable domain SQTIHQWPATLVQPVGSPLSLECTVEGTSNPNLYWYRQAAGRGLQLLFYSVGIGQISSEVPQNLSASRPQDRQFILSSKKLLLSDSGFYLCAWSPGVTYEQYFGPGTRLTVT.